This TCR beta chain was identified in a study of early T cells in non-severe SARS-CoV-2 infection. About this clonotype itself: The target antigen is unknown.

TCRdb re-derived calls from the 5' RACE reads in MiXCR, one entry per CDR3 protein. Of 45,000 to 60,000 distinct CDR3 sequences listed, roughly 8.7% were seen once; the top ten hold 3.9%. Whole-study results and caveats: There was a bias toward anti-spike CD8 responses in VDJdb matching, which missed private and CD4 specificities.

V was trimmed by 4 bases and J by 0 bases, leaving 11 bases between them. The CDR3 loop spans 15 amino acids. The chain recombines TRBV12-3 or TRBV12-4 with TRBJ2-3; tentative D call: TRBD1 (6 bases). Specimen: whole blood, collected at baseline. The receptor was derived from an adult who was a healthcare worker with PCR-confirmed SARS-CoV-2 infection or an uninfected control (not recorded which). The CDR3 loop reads CASSSGQTSTDTQYF. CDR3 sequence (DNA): TGTGCCAGCAGTTCGGGACAAACTAGCACAGATACGCAGTATTTT.